This TCR beta chain was sequenced for a study of blood T cell repertoires in COVID-19. Study summary: Acute and convalescent COVID-19 specimens originated in the United States, Italy and Spain. From T cells, B-cell-depleted T cells, or PBMCs came the material, which was cDNA or gDNA.

This CDR3 region has 13 residues. The V and J ends lost 2 bases and 6 bases respectively, with 9 bases between them. The germline V gene has CDR1 SGHTA and CDR2 FQGNSA. As originally analysed: The authors estimated nucleated cell counts from reference gene primer amplification. TCRdb's copy holds only in-frame clones and misses some; the assay was immunoSEQ multiplex PCR. V, J and clone size reflect that table, while D and trimming were determined from the DNA. The repertoire consists of about 150,000 clones, with approximately 80% occurring once and the leading ten covering approximately 12%. V usage is TRBV7-2 and J usage is TRBJ2-3; unclear D gene. What was sequenced was peripheral blood. This TCR derives from a man in his sixties with active or convalescent COVID-19. In DNA, the CDR3 is TGTGCCAGCAGCTTAAACCCGAGGGATACGCAGTATTTT. Translation: CASSLNPRDTQYF.